These 20 T cell receptor beta chains share one sample of origin, sequenced in a study of T-cell memory formation after mild COVID-19. TCRdb reprocessed the 5' RACE reads via MiXCR and lists one record per CDR3 protein. Of 200,000 to 300,000 distinct CDR3 sequences listed, over 15% are singletons. Sequencing was carried out using PBMCs or a T cell subset sorted from them (not recorded which). Receptors originate from a man between 18 and 35 years old who had mild COVID-19 (a few samples of this study predate the infection). Cell type and time point are not known.

This clonotype turned up a few times. The genes are TRBV7-2 and TRBJ2-3, with TRBD2 identical over 10 bases. J gave up 5 bases and V 2 bases, and 4 bases lay outside the gene matches. The CDR3 is 15 residues long. Germline V CDR1 and CDR2: SGHTA, FQGNSA. The CDR3: CASSLRAGGIDTQYF. DNA of the CDR3: TGTGCCAGCAGCTTACGAGCGGGGGGGATAGATACGCAGTATTTT.

This clonotype turned up a few times. This chain uses TRBV4-3 with TRBJ2-1; D is perhaps TRBD1 or TRBD2 (5 bases each). V was pared by 2 bases and J by 5 bases, with 13 bases between. From germline, CDR1 is LGHNA and CDR2 YSLEER. This CDR3 comprises 15 residues. CDR3 nucleotides: TGCGCCAGCAGCCAACCCGGGACGGACAACAATGAGCAGTTCTTC. Protein sequence: CASSQPGTDNNEQFF.

This sequence joins TRBV14 and TRBJ1-2; TRBD1 aligns across 10 bases. This CDR3 is built from 15 residues. V shed 4 bases and J 5 bases; nucleotides not matched to a gene: 7. In germline, CDR1 is SGHDN, CDR2 FVKESK. CDR3 nucleotides: TGTGCCAGCAGCCGCCTACGGACAGGGGGATATGGCTACACCTTC. Translated, it gives CASSRLRTGGYGYTF.

The V gene is TRBV2, the J gene TRBJ2-7; the match to TRBD2 covers 11 bases. The CDR3 loop spans 15 amino acids. Trimming at V came to 3 bases and at J to 4 bases, leaving 5 bases not matched to a gene. Germline V gene sequence: CDR1 SNHLY, CDR2 FYNNEI. The CDR3 loop is CASSERTSGGYEQYV. CDR3 sequence (DNA): TGTGCCAGCAGTGAGCGAACTAGCGGGGGATACGAGCAGTACGTC.

The chain recombines TRBV9 with TRBJ2-3; tentatively, D is TRBD1 (6 bases). The CDR3 is 14 amino acids. V lost 6 bases and J lost 0, with 11 bases in between. The germline V gene encodes CDR1 SGDLS and CDR2 YYNGEE. CDR3 coding DNA: TGTGCCAGCACCCTGGACAGTAGCACAGATACGCAGTATTTT. It codes for CASTLDSSTDTQYF.

The chain couples TRBV6-2 or TRBV6-3 to TRBJ1-5, with D maybe TRBD1 (5 bases). V was trimmed by 6 bases and J by 4 bases, leaving 19 bases between them. This CDR3 has 16 amino acids. Per the germline V gene, CDR1 is MNHEY and CDR2 is SVGEGT. Here the CDR3 reads CASSPLRDGGNQPQHF. CDR3 DNA: TGTGCCAGCAGCCCCTTGCGGGACGGCGGAAATCAGCCCCAGCATTTT.

Only a few counts were recorded for this clonotype. The chain joins TRBV28 to TRBJ2-3; D is unclear. The V gene lost 8 bases and the J gene lost 0 bases, with 18 bases spanning the gap. There are 16 residues in the CDR3. In germline, CDR1 is MDHEN, CDR2 SYDVKM. CDR3 amino acids: CASRGGQLASTDTQYF. In DNA form, the CDR3 reads TGTGCCAGCCGCGGTGGGCAGCTGGCTAGCACAGATACGCAGTATTTT.

This clonotype was observed a handful of times. V and J are TRBV7-2 and TRBJ2-5, with 10 nucleotides matching TRBD1. In germline, CDR1 is SGHTA, CDR2 FQGNSA. Losses at the gene ends were 0 bases for V and 5 bases for J; bases not matched to a gene: 6. This CDR3 is 16 amino acids long. The CDR3 sequence is CASSLAGTGAYETQYF. The CDR3 coding sequence is TGTGCCAGCAGCTTAGCCGGGACAGGGGCGTATGAGACCCAGTACTTC.

The chain links TRBV7-6 to TRBJ1-1; D remains unclear. Trimming cost V 5 bases and J 3 bases, with 10 bases left between them. Per germline, CDR1 SGHVS and CDR2 FNYEAQ. This CDR3 is 13 amino acids long. The CDR3 here is CASSPKGHTEAFF. CDR3 DNA: TGTGCCAGCAGCCCTAAGGGTCACACTGAAGCTTTCTTT.

The chain employs TRBV7-9 and TRBJ1-1; no reliable D call. With 2 bases removed from V and 1 base from J, the gap between germline ends came to 11 bases. This CDR3 has 15 amino acids. CDR1 SEHNR and CDR2 FQNEAQ come from the germline V gene (reference sequence). Here the CDR3 DNA reads TGTGCCAGCAGCTTAAGTCGCCCAGAGAACACTGAAGCTTTCTTT. Its protein product is CASSLSRPENTEAFF. The entire variable domain, with the rest obtained from reference TRBV7-9 and TRBJ1-1, is as follows: DTGVSQNPRHKITKRGQNVTFRCDPISEHNRLYWYRQTLGQGPEFLTYFQNEAQLEKSRLLSDRFSAERPKGSFSTLEIQRTEQGDSAMYLCASSLSRPENTEAFFGQGTRLTVV.

This clonotype was counted only a few times. The genes are TRBV5-1 and TRBJ2-3; TRBD2 matches 9 bases. V shed 0 bases and J 2 bases; nucleotides not matched to a gene: 10. CDR1 SGHRS and CDR2 YFSETQ come from the germline V gene. The CDR3 length is 18 residues. This CDR3 is CASSLGLAGPTSTDTQYF. The CDR3 bases are TGCGCCAGCAGCTTGGGTCTAGCGGGGCCGACTTCCACAGATACGCAGTATTTT. Filled out from reference TRBV5-1 and TRBJ2-3, the complete variable domain reads KAGVTQTPRYLIKTRGQQVTLSCSPISGHRSVSWYQQTPGQGLQFLFEYFSETQRNKGNFPGRFSGRQFSNSRSEMNVSTLELGDSALYLCASSLGLAGPTSTDTQYFGPGTRLTVL.

The rearrangement uses TRBV18 and TRBJ2-4, with 7 bases that match TRBD1. From germline, CDR1 is KGHSH and CDR2 LQKENI. J was trimmed by 7 bases and V by 3 bases; bases with no gene match: 9. The CDR3 loop spans 15 amino acids. Here the CDR3 DNA reads TGTGCCAGCTCACCGCTAGGGGGCACATGGAACATTCAGTACTTC. Its protein is CASSPLGGTWNIQYF.

The V gene is TRBV6-2 or TRBV6-3, the J gene TRBJ2-1, with 7 bases matching TRBD2. V dropped 7 bases and J dropped 4; count of bases not matched to a gene: 16. Germline CDR1 MNHEY, CDR2 SVGEGT. CDR3 size: 17 residues. Here the CDR3 DNA reads TGTGCCAGCACCGTCGCAGGGAGGGGACTTTTTTACAATGAGCAGTTCTTC. It codes for CASTVAGRGLFYNEQFF.

This clonotype was counted only a few times. This chain joins TRBV7-9 and TRBJ2-4; D is perhaps TRBD1 (5 bases). The CDR3 loop spans 15 amino acids. V shed 5 bases and J shed 7 bases, with 18 bases lying between them. Germline V gene sequence: CDR1 SEHNR, CDR2 FQNEAQ (reference sequence). For the CDR3, the DNA is TGTGCCAGCAGCCTTTCCGGCCGCAGGGCTAACATTCAGTACTTC. Encoded protein: CASSLSGRRANIQYF.

The chain has TRBV9 and TRBJ1-2, with D uncertain. In germline, CDR1 is SGDLS, CDR2 YYNGEE. The CDR3 consists of 14 residues. Trimming removed 6 bases from V and 3 bases from J, with 15 bases in between. The CDR3, as DNA: TGTGCCAGCACCATGGGGTTAGGGTACTATGGCTACACCTTC. Translation: CASTMGLGYYGYTF.

This clonotype was detected a few times. The gene calls are TRBV6-5 and TRBJ1-2; unclear D gene. V gave up 5 bases and J gave up 6 bases, with 10 bases separating them. The V gene's germline CDR1 is MNHEY and CDR2 SVGAGI. The length of the CDR3 is 12 residues. The CDR3 region is CASSMREHGYTF. The CDR3, as DNA: TGTGCCAGCAGTATGCGGGAGCATGGCTACACCTTC.

This clonotype has a handful of counts. The chain has TRBV6-2 or TRBV6-3 and TRBJ1-5; possibly TRBD1 for D (5 bases). CDR3 length: 15 amino acids. The V end lost 6 bases, the J end lost 0 bases, and 12 bases lay between the germline ends. Per the germline V gene, CDR1 is MNHEY and CDR2 is SVGEGT. The CDR3 DNA reads as TGTGCCAGCAGAAGGGGAGGTTATAGCAATCAGCCCCAGCATTTT. This sequence encodes CASRRGGYSNQPQHF.

This clonotype was recorded a few times. The chain carries TRBV7-6 and TRBJ2-1; 15 positions match TRBD2. The CDR3 has 24 amino acids. Germline CDR1 reads SGHVS; CDR2 reads FNYEAQ. V lost 2 bases to trimming and J lost 0 bases; unmatched junction nucleotides: 20. The CDR3 sequence: CASSLMPFVRGLAGGPSSYNEQFF. DNA for the CDR3: TGTGCCAGCAGCTTAATGCCGTTCGTTCGGGGACTAGCGGGGGGCCCTAGCTCCTACAATGAGCAGTTCTTC.

This clonotype was detected a few times. V and J are TRBV20-1 and TRBJ2-2; D is unclear. The CDR3 loop spans 16 amino acids. Trimming removed 0 bases at V and 0 bases at J, with 11 bases between. The germline V gene encodes CDR1 DFQATT and CDR2 SNEGSKA (reference sequence). The CDR3 reads CSARDVGKSNTGELFF. Written as DNA, the CDR3 is TGCAGTGCTAGAGACGTGGGGAAATCGAACACCGGGGAGCTGTTTTTT.

The V call is TRBV28, the J call TRBJ2-3; D unclear. Germline-derived CDR1 and CDR2 are MDHEN and SYDVKM. The CDR3 sequence is 15 residues long. The ends were cut back, 3 bases at V and 2 bases at J, with 12 bases in the middle. The CDR3 region is CASSFRMVDTDTQYF. CDR3 bases: TGTGCCAGCAGTTTTCGGATGGTAGACACAGATACGCAGTATTTT.